This T cell receptor (beta chain) was sequenced during a study of T cells in Graves' hyperthyroidism and ophthalmopathy. CDR3 length: 12 residues. Germline V gene lookup returns CDR1 SQVTM and CDR2 ANQGSEA. The ends were cut back, 4 bases at V and 8 bases at J, with 14 bases in the middle. Template material for amplifying TCR beta CDR3 regions consisted of RNA transcripts. A first-round RT-PCR of the TCR CDR3 used the HTBI primer set. Using its own MiXCR run on the multiplex PCR reads, TCRdb lists one record per CDR3 protein. The sample lists roughly 500,000 distinct CDR3 sequences, around 43% occurring once. This clonotype occurred once.

The origin of this receptor is an adult woman with Graves' disease, either hyperthyroidism or ophthalmopathy (not recorded which). J is TRBJ1-2 and V is TRBV29-1; D is unresolved. The source material was peripheral blood or thyroid tissue (not recorded which). CDR3 sequence reads: CSVVGVSGGYTF. The CDR3 bases are TGCAGCGTTGTCGGGGTGTCGGGCGGCTACACCTTC.